Listed below are T cell receptor beta chains from one sample, sequenced in a study of OX40 agonist ivuxolimab in advanced cancers. Sequencing used immunoSEQ multiplex PCR; TCRdb keeps in-frame clones, though not all of them. There are 71,000 or so clones in the sample; about 88% occur only once, and 1.1% lies in the top ten. The sequenced sample was CD4+ or CD8+ T cells sorted from blood, obtained in a trial of the OX40 agonist ivuxolimab. The receptors were sampled from an adult with an advanced solid tumor such as melanoma, head and neck, liver or kidney cancer. Both conserved end residues are part of each CDR3. Fields, in order: D gene, clone size, J gene, V gene, CDR3 DNA, CDR3 protein. The D gene is left open where the match is weak. For some rows the clone size is stated as once, few or many, or as a class when expanded; others skip it.

d_call: NA; clone_size: NA; j_call: TRBJ1-5; v_call: TRBV19; cdr3_nt: TGTGCCAGTAGTATGGATCCCAGGGGCAATCAGCCCCAGCATTTT; cdr3_aa: CASSMDPRGNQPQHF
d_call: TRBD2; clone_size: NA; j_call: TRBJ2-5; v_call: TRBV28; cdr3_nt: TGTGCCAGCAGAGGAGCACTAGCGGTGGGAGAGCAGTACTTC; cdr3_aa: CASRGALAVGEQYF
d_call: NA; clone_size: NA; j_call: TRBJ2-7; v_call: TRBV7-2; cdr3_nt: TGTGCCAGCAGCTTTCTCTCACAGGAGTCCTACGAGCAGTACTTC; cdr3_aa: CASSFLSQESYEQYF
d_call: NA; clone_size: NA; j_call: TRBJ1-4; v_call: TRBV10-3; cdr3_nt: TGTGCCATCAGTGAGGGTCCTAATGAAAAACTGTTTTTT; cdr3_aa: CAISEGPNEKLFF
d_call: TRBD2; clone_size: NA; j_call: TRBJ2-7; v_call: TRBV28; cdr3_nt: TGTGCCAGCAGCAGTCCCGGGACTAGCACCTACGAGCAGTACTTC; cdr3_aa: CASSSPGTSTYEQYF
d_call: NA; clone_size: NA; j_call: TRBJ1-5; v_call: TRBV7-9; cdr3_nt: TGTGCCAGCAGCTTAGTCGGGGGGGCCAATCAGCCCCAGCATTTT; cdr3_aa: CASSLVGGANQPQHF
d_call: TRBD1; clone_size: NA; j_call: TRBJ2-7; v_call: TRBV19; cdr3_nt: TGTGCCAGTCGCTTGGGACAGGGTCCCTACGAGCAGTACTTC; cdr3_aa: CASRLGQGPYEQYF
d_call: NA; clone_size: once; j_call: TRBJ1-5; v_call: TRBV28; cdr3_nt: TGTGCCAGCAGTCGGCCTTTGGGGAATCAGCCCCAGCATTTT; cdr3_aa: CASSRPLGNQPQHF
d_call: TRBD1; clone_size: NA; j_call: TRBJ1-4; v_call: TRBV29-1; cdr3_nt: TGCAGCGTTGACCGAACAGGGGGCCGAGAAAAACTGTTTTTT; cdr3_aa: CSVDRTGGREKLFF
d_call: TRBD1; clone_size: NA; j_call: TRBJ2-5; v_call: TRBV7-9; cdr3_nt: TGTGCCAGCAGCCTGACAGGGGGCGTCGAGACCCAGTACTTC; cdr3_aa: CASSLTGGVETQYF
d_call: NA; clone_size: NA; j_call: TRBJ2-5; v_call: TRBV11-1; cdr3_nt: TGTGCCAGCAGCCGGGGACGGTCCCAAGAGACCCAGTACTTC; cdr3_aa: CASSRGRSQETQYF
d_call: TRBD1; clone_size: NA; j_call: TRBJ1-4; v_call: TRBV7-9; cdr3_nt: TGTGCCAGCAGCTTGGGACAGGGCCGCGAAAAACTGTTTTTT; cdr3_aa: CASSLGQGREKLFF
d_call: NA; clone_size: NA; j_call: TRBJ2-4; v_call: TRBV6-6; cdr3_nt: TGTGCCAGCAGTTACCAGGGTGGAGTGGTCAAAAACATTCAGTACTTC; cdr3_aa: CASSYQGGVVKNIQYF
d_call: TRBD2; clone_size: NA; j_call: TRBJ2-5; v_call: TRBV5-1; cdr3_nt: TGCGCCAGCACCCTAACACTAGCGGGAGGACGGGAGACCCAGTACTTC; cdr3_aa: CASTLTLAGGRETQYF
d_call: NA; clone_size: NA; j_call: TRBJ1-6; v_call: TRBV6-6; cdr3_nt: TGTGCCAGCAGCCCGGGAAGGGCTAATTCACCCCTCCACTTT; cdr3_aa: CASSPGRANSPLHF
d_call: NA; clone_size: NA; j_call: TRBJ1-4; v_call: TRBV7-6; cdr3_nt: TGTGCCAGCAGCTTACAGTCAACTAATGAAAAACTGTTTTTT; cdr3_aa: CASSLQSTNEKLFF
d_call: NA; clone_size: NA; j_call: TRBJ2-3; v_call: TRBV5-4; cdr3_nt: TGTGCCGGCAACCCGGGACTCAACACAGATACGCAGTATTTT; cdr3_aa: CAGNPGLNTDTQYF
d_call: TRBD1; clone_size: NA; j_call: TRBJ2-1; v_call: TRBV5-1; cdr3_nt: TGCGCCAGCAGGCCGGGACAGACCTCCTACAATGAGCAGTTCTTC; cdr3_aa: CASRPGQTSYNEQFF
d_call: TRBD1; clone_size: NA; j_call: TRBJ1-1; v_call: TRBV10-3; cdr3_nt: TGTGCCATCAGTGACCTGACAGGGGTGGGACGGGACACTGAAGCTTTCTTT; cdr3_aa: CAISDLTGVGRDTEAFF
d_call: NA; clone_size: NA; j_call: TRBJ1-5; v_call: TRBV5-4; cdr3_nt: TGTGCCAGCAGCTTGGATGGGGGGGGCAATCAGCCCCAGCATTTT; cdr3_aa: CASSLDGGGNQPQHF
d_call: TRBD1; clone_size: few; j_call: TRBJ2-1; v_call: TRBV4-3; cdr3_nt: TGCGCCAGCAGCCAAGATAGCGCACAGGGGGGCTTTGAGCAGTTCTTC; cdr3_aa: CASSQDSAQGGFEQFF
d_call: TRBD1; clone_size: NA; j_call: TRBJ1-4; v_call: TRBV27; cdr3_nt: TGTGCCAGCAGTGTTACAGGGGCATACGAAAAACTGTTTTTT; cdr3_aa: CASSVTGAYEKLFF
d_call: TRBD1; clone_size: NA; j_call: TRBJ2-7; v_call: TRBV5-4; cdr3_nt: TGTGCCAGCAGCCGGATATTAGGGGGACAGGGTGTCAACGAGCAGTACTTC; cdr3_aa: CASSRILGGQGVNEQYF
d_call: NA; clone_size: few; j_call: TRBJ2-7; v_call: TRBV25-1; cdr3_nt: TGTGCCAGCAGTGTTCAGGGGACCTACGAGCAGTACTTC; cdr3_aa: CASSVQGTYEQYF
d_call: TRBD1; clone_size: NA; j_call: TRBJ2-2; v_call: TRBV11-3; cdr3_nt: TGTGCCAGCAGCCGCACAGGGGGCGCGAGGGGGGAGCTGTTTTTT; cdr3_aa: CASSRTGGARGELFF
d_call: NA; clone_size: NA; j_call: TRBJ1-1; v_call: TRBV7-2; cdr3_nt: TGTGCCAGCAGCTTACCTCGGGCGAACACTGAAGCTTTCTTT; cdr3_aa: CASSLPRANTEAFF
d_call: TRBD2; clone_size: NA; j_call: TRBJ2-7; v_call: TRBV7-9; cdr3_nt: TGTGCCAGCAGCTTAGCAGCGGGAATCCACGAGCAGTACTTC; cdr3_aa: CASSLAAGIHEQYF
d_call: NA; clone_size: NA; j_call: TRBJ2-5; v_call: TRBV5-1; cdr3_nt: TGCGCCAGCAAGCTCCAGGGTCTTAGGGAGACCCAGTACTTC; cdr3_aa: CASKLQGLRETQYF
d_call: NA; clone_size: NA; j_call: TRBJ2-3; v_call: TRBV2; cdr3_nt: TGTGCCAGCAGTGAAGAGGGGTCCCGCACAGATACGCAGTATTTT; cdr3_aa: CASSEEGSRTDTQYF
d_call: NA; clone_size: NA; j_call: TRBJ1-1; v_call: TRBV19; cdr3_nt: TGTGCCAGTAGTATAGTACCGAACACTGAAGCTTTCTTT; cdr3_aa: CASSIVPNTEAFF
d_call: NA; clone_size: NA; j_call: TRBJ1-1; v_call: TRBV7-3; cdr3_nt: TGTGCCAGCAGTTTAACCGGGACTGAAGCTTTCTTT; cdr3_aa: CASSLTGTEAFF
d_call: NA; clone_size: NA; j_call: TRBJ2-5; v_call: TRBV2; cdr3_nt: TGTGCCAGCACCGAAGGGGACTACCAAGAGACCCAGTACTTC; cdr3_aa: CASTEGDYQETQYF
d_call: TRBD1; clone_size: NA; j_call: TRBJ1-5; v_call: TRBV19; cdr3_nt: TGTGCCAGTAGCCTGGGACAGCTCAATCAGCCCCAGCATTTT; cdr3_aa: CASSLGQLNQPQHF
d_call: NA; clone_size: NA; j_call: TRBJ2-1; v_call: TRBV30; cdr3_nt: TGTGCCTGGAGTCAACGCGGGGAGCAGTTCTTC; cdr3_aa: CAWSQRGEQFF
d_call: TRBD1; clone_size: NA; j_call: TRBJ1-5; v_call: TRBV7-7; cdr3_nt: TGTGGTAGCGGGACAGGGGTCGGCCTGGGGAATCAGCCCCAGCATTTT; cdr3_aa: CGSGTGVGLGNQPQHF
d_call: NA; clone_size: NA; j_call: TRBJ2-3; v_call: TRBV2; cdr3_nt: TGTGCCACCAAATCGGGGTCAGGGAGGACAGATACGCAGTATTTT; cdr3_aa: CATKSGSGRTDTQYF
d_call: NA; clone_size: NA; j_call: TRBJ2-5; v_call: TRBV5-1; cdr3_nt: TGCGCCAGCAGCTTGGAATCCAGGGTTTTGGAGACCCAGTACTTC; cdr3_aa: CASSLESRVLETQYF
d_call: TRBD1; clone_size: NA; j_call: TRBJ1-2; v_call: TRBV19; cdr3_nt: TGTGCCAGTACCCCGGACAGGGAGTACTATGGCTACACCTTC; cdr3_aa: CASTPDREYYGYTF
d_call: NA; clone_size: NA; j_call: TRBJ2-7; v_call: TRBV10-3; cdr3_nt: TGTGCCATCAAAGGCGGGGACCACGAGCAGTACTTC; cdr3_aa: CAIKGGDHEQYF
d_call: TRBD2; clone_size: NA; j_call: TRBJ2-3; v_call: TRBV7-2; cdr3_nt: TGTGCCAGCAGCTTAAGGGGACTAGCGGGAGCTGGGGATACGCAGTATTTT; cdr3_aa: CASSLRGLAGAGDTQYF
d_call: TRBD1; clone_size: NA; j_call: TRBJ2-7; v_call: TRBV30; cdr3_nt: TGTGCCTGGAACGCCGGGACAGGACATTACGAGCAGTACTTC; cdr3_aa: CAWNAGTGHYEQYF
d_call: TRBD1; clone_size: few; j_call: TRBJ2-7; v_call: TRBV6-6; cdr3_nt: TGTGCCAGCAGTACTCGGACAGGGATCCATTACGAGCAGTACTTC; cdr3_aa: CASSTRTGIHYEQYF
d_call: TRBD2; clone_size: NA; j_call: TRBJ2-4; v_call: TRBV6-1; cdr3_nt: TGTGCCAGCAGAGCCTCTAGCGGTTGGGGAAACATTCAGTACTTC; cdr3_aa: CASRASSGWGNIQYF
d_call: NA; clone_size: NA; j_call: TRBJ2-3; v_call: TRBV7-2; cdr3_nt: TGTGCCAGCAGCTCCCAGAAGACAGATACGCAGTATTTT; cdr3_aa: CASSSQKTDTQYF
d_call: NA; clone_size: NA; j_call: TRBJ1-1; v_call: TRBV28; cdr3_nt: TGTGCCAGCAGTTTCGGAGACATGAACACTGAAGCTTTCTTT; cdr3_aa: CASSFGDMNTEAFF
d_call: NA; clone_size: NA; j_call: TRBJ2-2; v_call: TRBV6-1; cdr3_nt: TGTGCCACCGTACCAGCGGAAAACACCGGGGAGCTGTTTTTT; cdr3_aa: CATVPAENTGELFF
d_call: NA; clone_size: NA; j_call: TRBJ1-5; v_call: TRBV5-6; cdr3_nt: TGTGCCAGCAGCTGGGGTCAGGGAAGGAGCAATCAGCCCCAGCATTTT; cdr3_aa: CASSWGQGRSNQPQHF
d_call: TRBD1; clone_size: NA; j_call: TRBJ2-2; v_call: TRBV5-1; cdr3_nt: TGCGCCAGCAGCGAGGGGGCAGGGAACACCGGGGAGCTGTTTTTT; cdr3_aa: CASSEGAGNTGELFF
d_call: NA; clone_size: NA; j_call: TRBJ1-5; v_call: TRBV2; cdr3_nt: TGTGCCAGCAGTGAAGGGGGCAGAGGGCAGGCCCAGCATTTT; cdr3_aa: CASSEGGRGQAQHF
d_call: TRBD1; clone_size: NA; j_call: TRBJ1-2; v_call: TRBV11-2; cdr3_nt: TGTGCCAGCAGCCCGAGGACAGGGGGCGGCTATGGCTACACCTTC; cdr3_aa: CASSPRTGGGYGYTF
d_call: NA; clone_size: NA; j_call: TRBJ1-4; v_call: TRBV14; cdr3_nt: TGTGCCAGCAGCGTACAGGGAGGAGGTGAAAAACTGTTTTTT; cdr3_aa: CASSVQGGGEKLFF
d_call: NA; clone_size: NA; j_call: TRBJ1-2; v_call: TRBV5-4; cdr3_nt: TGTGCCAGCAGCCAGGAGACGGGCAGCACCTTC; cdr3_aa: CASSQETGSTF
d_call: NA; clone_size: NA; j_call: TRBJ2-7; v_call: TRBV25-1; cdr3_nt: TGTGCCAGCAGTGCTCACTTTTTCGGCGAGCAGTACTTC; cdr3_aa: CASSAHFFGEQYF
d_call: NA; clone_size: NA; j_call: TRBJ2-7; v_call: TRBV27; cdr3_nt: TGTGCCAGCAGTCCCATTAATACATACCTATTTTCCAGCTCCTACGAGCAGTACTTC; cdr3_aa: CASSPINTYLFSSSYEQYF
d_call: NA; clone_size: NA; j_call: TRBJ1-5; v_call: TRBV6-1; cdr3_nt: TGTGCCAGCAGTGAGGGGGATCAGCCCCAGCATTTT; cdr3_aa: CASSEGDQPQHF
d_call: NA; clone_size: NA; j_call: TRBJ2-3; v_call: TRBV18; cdr3_nt: TGTGCCAGCTCACCAGGGGGCGAGACAGATACGCAGTATTTT; cdr3_aa: CASSPGGETDTQYF
d_call: NA; clone_size: NA; j_call: TRBJ2-5; v_call: TRBV7-6; cdr3_nt: TGTGCCAGCAGCTCCCAGGAGACCCAGTACTTC; cdr3_aa: CASSSQETQYF
d_call: NA; clone_size: NA; j_call: TRBJ1-3; v_call: TRBV5-1; cdr3_nt: TGCGCCAGCAGCCCAATTCCGGCTCACTCTGGAAACACCATATATTTT; cdr3_aa: CASSPIPAHSGNTIYF
d_call: TRBD2; clone_size: NA; j_call: TRBJ2-7; v_call: TRBV10-2; cdr3_nt: TGCGCCAGCAGGACTAGCGGGACCTCCTACGAGCAGTACTTC; cdr3_aa: CASRTSGTSYEQYF
d_call: TRBD1; clone_size: NA; j_call: TRBJ2-7; v_call: TRBV2; cdr3_nt: TGTGCCAGCTGGGGAACAGGGGGGCTTCTCTACGAGCAGTACTTC; cdr3_aa: CASWGTGGLLYEQYF